Each of the 3 T cell receptor beta chains below was sequenced from the same sample in a study of blood T cell repertoires in COVID-19. Profiled with immunoSEQ multiplex PCR; TCRdb holds only in-frame clones, not every one. The sample includes about 230,000 clones, approximately 90% of them seen just once. The sample taken for sequencing was peripheral blood. These receptors were collected from a man in his fifties or sixties with COVID-19, enrolled during active disease.

The V and J genes are TRBV30 and TRBJ2-7; D possibly corresponds to TRBD2 (6 bases). This CDR3 contains 14 residues. From germline, CDR1 is GTSNPN and CDR2 SVGIG (reference sequence). The V end lost 2 bases, the J end lost 3 bases, and 14 bases lay between the germline ends. CDR3 nucleotide sequence: TGTGCCTGGAGTCAGCTGCGGGGAGACTACGAGCAGTACTTC. The encoded protein is CAWSQLRGDYEQYF.

This rearrangement joins TRBV19 to TRBJ2-1; TRBD1 agrees at 7 bases. This CDR3 has 15 residues. Germline assignment: CDR1 LNHDA and CDR2 SQIVND (reference sequence). With V trimmed by 5 bases and J by 0 bases, 4 bases remained unmatched. This CDR3 is CASSRQGISYNEQFF. CDR3 nucleotide sequence: TGTGCCAGTAGTCGACAGGGAATCTCCTACAATGAGCAGTTCTTC.

This chain links TRBV2 with TRBJ2-7, with 8 positions matching TRBD1. Trimming cost V 6 bases and J 7 bases; bases outside gene matches: 8. Germline V gene data show CDR1 as SNHLY and CDR2 as FYNNEI. The CDR3 is made up of 13 amino acids. The CDR3 reads CASRRQGMEEQYF. The CDR3 DNA follows: TGTGCCAGCAGAAGACAGGGGATGGAAGAGCAGTACTTC.